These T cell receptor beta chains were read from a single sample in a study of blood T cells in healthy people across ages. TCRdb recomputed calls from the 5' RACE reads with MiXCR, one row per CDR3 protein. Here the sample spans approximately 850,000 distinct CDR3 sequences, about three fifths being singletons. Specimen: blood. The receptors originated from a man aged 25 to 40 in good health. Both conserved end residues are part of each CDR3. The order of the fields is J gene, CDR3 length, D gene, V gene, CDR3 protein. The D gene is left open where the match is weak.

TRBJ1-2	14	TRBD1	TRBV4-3	CASSQAGTGQGYTF
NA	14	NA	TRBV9	CASSVGWQVYEQYF
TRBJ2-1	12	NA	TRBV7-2	CASSSPGTAPFF
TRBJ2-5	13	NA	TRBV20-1	CSASVAAQETQYF
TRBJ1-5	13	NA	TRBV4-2	CASSQVIDQPQHF
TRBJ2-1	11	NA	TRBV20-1	CSGWWENEQFF
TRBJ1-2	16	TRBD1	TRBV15	CATSPGGSGAEDGYTF
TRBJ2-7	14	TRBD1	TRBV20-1	CSARPGTAAYEQYF
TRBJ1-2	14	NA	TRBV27	CASSPYVGDYGYTF
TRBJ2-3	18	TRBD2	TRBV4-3	CASSMGLAGGPPTDTQYF
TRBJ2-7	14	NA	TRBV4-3	CASSQDVGPYEQYF
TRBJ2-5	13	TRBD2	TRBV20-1	CSARPGLAEKQYF
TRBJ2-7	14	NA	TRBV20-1	CSASDRNGPYEQYF
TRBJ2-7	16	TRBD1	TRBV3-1	CASSLNPGTGSYEQYF
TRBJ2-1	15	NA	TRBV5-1	CASSKADSAHNEQFF
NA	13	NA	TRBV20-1	CSALRGTYDEQYF
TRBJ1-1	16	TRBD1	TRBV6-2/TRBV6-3	CASSKRLGQGSTEAFF
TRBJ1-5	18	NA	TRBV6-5	CASSYSVGGLDSNQPQHF
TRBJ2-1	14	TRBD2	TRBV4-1	CASSQEGGGDEQFF
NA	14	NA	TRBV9	CASSPRGVPYEQYF
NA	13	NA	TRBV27	CASGSGEGGEQYF
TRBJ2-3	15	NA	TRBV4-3	CASSPRVMAVDTQYF
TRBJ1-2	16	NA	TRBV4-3	CASSSYSHDRTYGYTF
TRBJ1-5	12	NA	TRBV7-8	CASSLNNQPQHF
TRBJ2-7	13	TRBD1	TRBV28	CASSSGQLEEQYF
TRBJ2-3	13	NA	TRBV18	CASSQVEVGTQYF
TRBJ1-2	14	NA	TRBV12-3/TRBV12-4	CASSLARGKDGYTF